These 30 T cell receptor beta chains share one sample of origin, sequenced in a study of OX40 agonist ivuxolimab in advanced cancers. Sequenced by immunoSEQ multiplex PCR; TCRdb stores in-frame clones only, minus some. The table includes about 100,000 clones, around 93% detected once. Here the sequenced sample was CD4+ or CD8+ T cells sorted from blood, taken in a trial of the OX40 agonist ivuxolimab. These receptors originate from an adult with an advanced solid tumor such as melanoma, head and neck, liver or kidney cancer.

Details on this clone: An end of the junction does not agree with germline; a read error may underlie this. The genes are TRBV28 and TRBJ1-1; D unresolved. Germline-derived CDR1 and CDR2 are MDHEN and SYDVKM. The CDR3 extends over 8 amino acids. This chain's CDR3 is CASSFNAF. Here the CDR3 DNA reads TGTGCCAGCAGTTTCAATGCTTTT.

The genes are TRBV7-9 and TRBJ2-7, with D unclear. The germline V gene encodes CDR1 SEHNR and CDR2 FQNEAQ (reference sequence). The CDR3 is 13 amino acids. V lost 1 base and J lost 6, with 10 bases in between. Written as DNA, the CDR3 is TGTGCCAGCAGCTTAGTCGCAGACGGCGAGCAGTACTTC. It translates to CASSLVADGEQYF.

The CDR3 DNA is TGTGCCAGCATCGCCGGGACCAATAATGAAAAACTGTTTTTT. Amino acids: CASIAGTNNEKLFF. V usage is TRBV28 and J usage is TRBJ1-4, with D possibly matching TRBD1 (5 bases). Deletions cut 7 bases from V and 4 bases from J, with 13 bases between. From germline, CDR1 is MDHEN and CDR2 SYDVKM. The CDR3 totals 14 residues.

V gene TRBV5-1 combines with J gene TRBJ2-5, with 14 bases that match TRBD2. The CDR3 length is 18 residues. V lost 0 bases, J lost 4 bases, and 8 bases stayed unmatched. Germline loops: CDR1 SGHRS, CDR2 YFSETQ. The CDR3 region is CASSLAAGLAGEGETQYF. CDR3 DNA: TGCGCCAGCAGCTTGGCCGCGGGACTAGCGGGAGAAGGAGAGACCCAGTACTTC. The variable domain in full, completed from reference TRBV5-1 and TRBJ2-5, reads KAGVTQTPRYLIKTRGQQVTLSCSPISGHRSVSWYQQTPGQGLQFLFEYFSETQRNKGNFPGRFSGRQFSNSRSEMNVSTLELGDSALYLCASSLAAGLAGEGETQYFGPGTRLLVL.

The V and J genes are TRBV28 and TRBJ2-7; D is possibly TRBD1 or TRBD2 (5 bases each). V lost 7 bases and J 2 bases, leaving 12 bases between the germline ends. Germline V gene sequence: CDR1 MDHEN, CDR2 SYDVKM. This CDR3 comprises 13 residues. CDR3 loop: CASKPGPPYEQYF. CDR3 nucleotides: TGTGCCAGCAAACCGGGACCTCCCTACGAGCAGTACTTC.

The chain joins TRBV7-2 to TRBJ2-7, with D perhaps TRBD1 or TRBD2 (5 bases each). Germline V gene sequence: CDR1 SGHTA, CDR2 FQGNSA. Trimming took 2 bases from V and 6 from J, leaving 14 bases between them. The CDR3 extends over 14 amino acids. CDR3 amino acids: CASSLYEGRGEQYF. In DNA form, the CDR3 reads TGTGCCAGCAGCTTATACGAGGGACGGGGCGAGCAGTACTTC.

Details on this clone: Other DNA sequences from this sample encode an identical CDR3 as well. This chain uses TRBV27 with TRBJ2-5; 8 bases match TRBD2. Germline CDR1 MNHEY, CDR2 SMNVEV (reference sequence). V trimming: 2 bases; J trimming: 4 bases; junction bases outside the gene matches: 0. This CDR3 is built from 13 residues. CDR3 DNA sequence: TGTGCCAGCAGTTTACGGGAGGGAGAGACCCAGTACTTC. It translates to CASSLREGETQYF.

The chain uses TRBV7-3 and TRBJ2-5; 8 bases line up with TRBD1. J was trimmed by 4 bases and V by 5 bases; bases with no gene match: 3. CDR1 is SGHTA, CDR2 FQGTGA, per germline. This CDR3 region has 13 residues. CDR3 loop: CASSADRGETQYF. CDR3 in DNA: TGTGCCAGCAGCGCCGACAGGGGAGAGACCCAGTACTTC.

The chain is built from TRBV28 and TRBJ2-7; TRBD2 agrees at 8 bases. Germline V CDR1 and CDR2: MDHEN, SYDVKM. With 6 bases clipped from V and 0 bases from J, the junction kept 10 bases outside the gene matches. The length of the CDR3 is 16 residues. The CDR3 DNA reads as TGTGCCAGCAGATCGCCCACTAGCGGAAGCTCCTACGAGCAGTACTTC. This encodes CASRSPTSGSSYEQYF.

The J gene is TRBJ1-1, the V gene TRBV18, with 8 positions matching TRBD1. J gave up 8 bases and V 3 bases, and 5 bases lay outside the gene matches. Germline-derived CDR1 and CDR2 are KGHSH and LQKENI. The CDR3 length is 13 residues. This CDR3 reads CASSPRTGGEAFF. The CDR3 DNA is TGTGCCAGCTCACCTAGAACAGGGGGAGAAGCTTTCTTT.

The chain is built from TRBV29-1 and TRBJ2-3; 8 nucleotides match TRBD1. Germline V gene data show CDR1 as SQVTM and CDR2 as ANQGSEA. V lost 7 bases, J lost 1 base, and 7 bases stayed unmatched. The CDR3 consists of 14 residues. CDR3 sequence: CSALQGGGTDTQYF. DNA for the CDR3: TGCAGCGCCCTACAGGGGGGCGGCACAGATACGCAGTATTTT.

The chain is built from TRBV7-2 and TRBJ2-4; the D gene is possibly TRBD1 (8 bases). There are 17 residues in the CDR3. Germline values: CDR1 SGHTA, CDR2 FQGNSA. The V end was cut by 4 bases, the J end by 1 base, with 17 bases between. This CDR3 reads CASSSPGQGGAKNIQYF. In DNA form, the CDR3 reads TGTGCCAGCAGCTCACCCGGACAGGGAGGGGCCAAAAACATTCAGTACTTC.

This chain connects TRBV9 to TRBJ1-1; D call uncertain. V was cut by 4 bases and J by 5 bases, with 15 bases left in between. The CDR3 extends over 14 amino acids. Germline V gives CDR1 SGDLS, CDR2 YYNGEE. The CDR3, as DNA: TGTGCCAGCAGCCCTCGTGGGGTCGGGACTGAAGCTTTCTTT. Protein: CASSPRGVGTEAFF. Drawing the rest from reference TRBV9 and TRBJ1-1, the complete variable domain is DSGVTQTPKHLITATGQRVTLRCSPRSGDLSVYWYQQSLDQGLQFLIQYYNGEERAKGNILERFSAQQFPDLHSELNLSSLELGDSALYFCASSPRGVGTEAFFGQGTRLTVV.

The rearrangement links TRBV7-9 to TRBJ2-5; 7 bases map to TRBD1. With V trimmed by 2 bases and J by 4 bases, 7 bases remained unmatched. The germline gives CDR1 SEHNR, CDR2 FQNEAQ (reference sequence). The length of the CDR3 is 15 residues. The CDR3: CASSLLVQGRETQYF. The CDR3 region has the DNA TGTGCCAGCAGCTTATTAGTACAGGGGAGAGAGACCCAGTACTTC.

This chain links TRBV7-2 with TRBJ2-5; 8 nucleotides line up with TRBD1. The CDR3 loop spans 14 amino acids. Germline trimming cut 5 bases from V and 4 bases from J; bases unmatched to any gene: 6. Looked up from germline, CDR1 is SGHTA and CDR2 is FQGNSA. CDR3 sequence: CASSRQGAGETQYF. The CDR3 DNA reads TGTGCCAGCAGCCGTCAGGGGGCCGGAGAGACCCAGTACTTC. The entire variable domain, with the rest obtained from reference TRBV7-2 and TRBJ2-5, is as follows: GAGVSQSPSNKVTEKGKDVELRCDPISGHTALYWYRQSLGQGLEFLIYFQGNSAPDKSGLPSDRFSAERTGGSVSTLTIQRTQQEDSAVYLCASSRQGAGETQYFGPGTRLLVL.

This chain connects TRBV19 to TRBJ1-1, with no clear D. The CDR3 has 16 amino acids. Looked up from germline, CDR1 is LNHDA and CDR2 is SQIVND (reference sequence). With 2 bases removed from V and 3 bases from J, the gap between germline ends came to 16 bases. CDR3 region: CASSIFPRDFDTEAFF. In nucleotides, the CDR3 is TGTGCCAGTAGTATATTCCCGAGAGATTTCGACACTGAAGCTTTCTTT.

The chain links TRBV30 to TRBJ2-7; D could derive from TRBD1 or TRBD2 (5 bases each). The germline CDR1 and CDR2 sequences are GTSNPN and SVGIG (reference sequence). The CDR3 runs to 12 residues. With 2 bases removed from V and 3 bases from J, the gap between germline ends came to 8 bases. The CDR3 coding sequence is TGTGCCTGGAGTCGGGGACGCTACGAGCAGTACTTC. Translated: CAWSRGRYEQYF.

The chain carries TRBV4-3 and TRBJ2-3; 8 nucleotides line up with TRBD1. Germline V gives CDR1 LGHNA, CDR2 YSLEER. The V gene end was trimmed by 0 bases and the J gene end by 6 bases; junction bases not matched to a gene: 8. CDR3 length equals 16 residues. As DNA, the CDR3 is TGCGCCAGCAGCCAAGATCTAGACAGGGGTTCGGATACGCAGTATTTT. It codes for CASSQDLDRGSDTQYF.

The V and J genes are TRBV28 and TRBJ2-7; a weak D match, TRBD1 (5 bases). Germline V gene lookup returns CDR1 MDHEN and CDR2 SYDVKM. The germline V and J ends were trimmed by 3 bases and 1 base, with 7 bases remaining between them. This CDR3 region has 13 residues. The CDR3 loop reads CASSLGLSYEQYF. The CDR3 DNA follows: TGTGCCAGCAGTTTGGGGCTTTCCTACGAGCAGTACTTC.

This chain uses TRBV11-2 with TRBJ2-6; D gene unclear. Trimming pared 1 base from V and 0 bases from J, leaving 4 bases between. Germline loops: CDR1 SGHAT, CDR2 FQNNGV. The CDR3 has 15 amino acids. DNA for the CDR3: TGTGCCAGCAGCTTAGCCCGCTCTGGGGCCAACGTCCTGACTTTC. It specifies CASSLARSGANVLTF.

The chain uses TRBV6-1 and TRBJ2-3; 7 bases match TRBD1. Germline CDR1 is MNHNS and CDR2 is SASEGT. V lost 6 bases and J lost 5; bases outside the gene matches: 11. The CDR3 is 15 amino acids. Written as DNA, the CDR3 is TGTGCCAGCAGGGACCCCCCCAGACAGGGAGATACGCAGTATTTT. Residues: CASRDPPRQGDTQYF.

V is TRBV7-9 and J is TRBJ2-7; possibly TRBD1 for D (6 bases). The CDR3 totals 14 residues. V dropped 1 base and J dropped 3 bases, with 10 bases sitting between them. Germline CDR1 and CDR2: SEHNR and FQNEAQ (reference sequence). CDR3 DNA sequence: TGTGCCAGCAGCTTAGAGGGACACATCTACGAGCAGTACTTC. It translates to CASSLEGHIYEQYF.

The rearrangement links TRBV5-1 to TRBJ2-5; D possibly corresponds to TRBD2 (6 bases). Germline V gives CDR1 SGHRS, CDR2 YFSETQ. V lost 2 bases to trimming and J lost 1 base, with 9 bases between them. The CDR3 extends over 14 amino acids. Here the CDR3 DNA reads TGCGCCAGCAGCTTTGTCGGGGGCCAAGAGACCCAGTACTTC. It is translated as CASSFVGGQETQYF.

DNA of the CDR3: TGTGCCAGCAGCTTTCGAACTGAAGCTTTCTTT. Translation gives CASSFRTEAFF. The chain joins TRBV7-2 to TRBJ1-1; D remains unclear. The germline V gene encodes CDR1 SGHTA and CDR2 FQGNSA. The V end lost 3 bases, the J end lost 5 bases, and 4 bases lay between the germline ends. The CDR3 spans 11 residues.

The chain links TRBV11-3 to TRBJ1-1; D remains unclear. V was shortened by 0 bases and J by 0 bases, with 2 bases between the two germline ends. The CDR3 is 13 residues long. Germline V gives CDR1 SGHNT, CDR2 YENEEA. DNA of the CDR3: TGTGCCAGCAGCTTAGATTTGAACACTGAAGCTTTCTTT. This codes for CASSLDLNTEAFF.

The chain recombines TRBV9 with TRBJ2-3; 8 bases align to TRBD2. Germline V gene lookup returns CDR1 SGDLS and CDR2 YYNGEE. This CDR3 region has 14 residues. With V trimmed by 2 bases and J by 5 bases, 4 bases remained unmatched. The CDR3 loop reads CASSVGLGQDTQYF. The CDR3, as DNA: TGTGCCAGCAGCGTGGGACTAGGTCAAGATACGCAGTATTTT.

The chain carries TRBV7-2 and TRBJ2-1; tentatively, D is TRBD1 or TRBD2 (7 bases each). V was shortened by 5 bases and J by 4 bases, with 15 bases between the two germline ends. The CDR3 covers 15 residues. CDR1 and CDR2 (germline): SGHTA, FQGNSA. CDR3 sequence reads: CASSQAGQMYNEQFF. Written as DNA, the CDR3 is TGTGCCAGCAGCCAAGCGGGACAGATGTACAATGAGCAGTTCTTC. Full variable domain (remainder filled in from reference TRBV7-2 and TRBJ2-1): GAGVSQSPSNKVTEKGKDVELRCDPISGHTALYWYRQSLGQGLEFLIYFQGNSAPDKSGLPSDRFSAERTGGSVSTLTIQRTQQEDSAVYLCASSQAGQMYNEQFFGPGTRLTVL.

The chain couples TRBV28 to TRBJ1-2; D gene ambiguous. The germline CDR1 and CDR2 sequences are MDHEN and SYDVKM. This CDR3 is built from 12 residues. V lost 5 bases and J lost 4, with 8 bases in between. The CDR3 is CASSTTSYGYTF. The CDR3 DNA reads as TGTGCCAGCAGTACGACGAGCTATGGCTACACCTTC.

This chain's CDR3 is CASSPERAGGNEQYF. DNA for the CDR3: TGTGCCAGCAGCCCAGAGAGGGCAGGGGGAAACGAGCAGTACTTC. The gene calls are TRBV9 and TRBJ2-7; 7 bases align to TRBD1. From germline, CDR1 is SGDLS and CDR2 YYNGEE. The CDR3 covers 15 residues. Trimming removed 4 bases from V and 5 bases from J; junction bases left unmatched: 12.

This rearrangement joins TRBV5-6 to TRBJ1-1, with 9 bases matching TRBD1. Germline assignment: CDR1 SGHDT and CDR2 YYEEEE. With V trimmed by 3 bases and J by 11 bases, 14 bases remained unmatched. The CDR3 sequence is 15 residues long. The CDR3 DNA follows: TGTGCCAGCAGCTACGGGCCTGGACAGGGGCTTGGTGCTTTCTTT. Translating gives CASSYGPGQGLGAFF.